This TCR beta chain was identified in a study of T cell responses to AZD1222 COVID-19 vaccine. In regard to this clone: Antigen specificity is unknown.

General study results and limits: Vaccine-associated CD4 TCRs spanned spike, dominant at 160-218 and 743-854. Clonal diversity may have been underestimated, and the donors were mostly white British, with more females than males. A reported finding is that nearly half of spike-specific TCRs target unmutated variant regions. At baseline, seropositivity was found in only a handful of AZD1222 recipients.

Method: immunoSEQ multiplex PCR; TCRdb's copy keeps in-frame clones and lacks some. Of around 190,000 clones listed, approximately 90% are singletons. This TCR derives from an adult who received the AZD1222 COVID-19 vaccine. The material sequenced was peripheral blood, taken 28 days after the second AZD1222 dose.

In DNA form, the CDR3 reads TGTGCCAGCAGCCGGGACAGCCAATATGGCTACACCTTC. Protein: CASSRDSQYGYTF. The chain joins TRBV11-2 to TRBJ1-2; 7 nucleotides agree with TRBD1. The junction had 5 bases not matched to a gene; V was cut back by 5 bases and J by 5 bases. Germline V CDR1 and CDR2: SGHAT, FQNNGV. CDR3 length: 13 residues.